Listed here is a single T cell receptor beta chain. The antigen remains unidentified. This entry comes from a study of OX40 agonist ivuxolimab in advanced cancers. Looking at the study overall: From roughly 20 to 90 years was the age range, with a mean of 60 years, and about 83% were male.

Study-wide results and caveats: At 0.1 to 3.0 mg/kg, clonal expansion of CD4+ and CD8+ blood T cells had occurred by week 6.

V was clipped by 0 bases and J by 4 bases, with 13 bases between them. From germline, CDR1 is MGHRA and CDR2 YSYEKL. This CDR3 has 16 amino acids. Data came from immunoSEQ multiplex PCR; TCRdb stores just in-frame clones and leaves some out. The data contain over 60,000 clones, approximately 81% of them seen just once; the ten biggest clones take up 1.9%. V gene TRBV4-1 combines with J gene TRBJ1-5; maybe TRBD1 (5 bases). The sample was CD4+ or CD8+ T cells sorted from blood, taken in a trial of the OX40 agonist ivuxolimab. The sequence came from an adult with an advanced solid tumor such as melanoma, head and neck, liver or kidney cancer. The CDR3 loop is CASSQDPGGVNQPQHF. DNA for the CDR3: TGCGCCAGCAGCCAAGATCCGGGGGGGGTGAATCAGCCCCAGCATTTT.